Shown below are 14 T cell receptor beta chains from a single sample sequenced in a study of blood T cell repertoires in COVID-19. Generated by immunoSEQ multiplex PCR, the TCRdb table keeps only in-frame clones and is missing some. The sample consists of about 670,000 clones, 80% to 90% of them appearing once. The specimen was peripheral blood. All receptors derive from a woman between 18 and 29 years old with acute or convalescent COVID-19.

The gene calls are TRBV7-2 and TRBJ2-4, with a tentative D call TRBD2 (7 bases). Trimming removed 5 bases at V and 9 bases at J, with 17 bases between. The CDR3 runs to 14 residues. CDR1 and CDR2 (germline): SGHTA, FQGNSA. Here the CDR3 DNA reads TGTGCCAGCAGCCCCCCGGGGAGGGGGATCATTCAGTACTTC. Translation: CASSPPGRGIIQYF.

The chain combines TRBV3-1 (or the pseudogene TRBV3-2) with TRBJ1-1, with 7 bases identical to TRBD1. With V trimmed by 4 bases and J by 0 bases, 5 bases remained unmatched. The CDR3 spans 15 residues. CDR1 is LGHDT, CDR2 YNNKEL, per germline (reference sequence). DNA for the CDR3: TGTGCCAGCAGCCCAGCAGACAGGGTGAACACTGAAGCTTTCTTT. It is translated as CASSPADRVNTEAFF.

The chain uses TRBV12-3 or TRBV12-4 and TRBJ2-3, with unresolved D. Trimming pared 1 base from V and 6 bases from J, leaving 5 bases between. The CDR3 extends over 12 amino acids. CDR3 loop: CASSLDGDTQYF. CDR3 in DNA: TGTGCCAGCAGTTTAGACGGGGATACGCAGTATTTT.

This chain connects TRBV18 to TRBJ2-1; 8 bases match TRBD2. With V trimmed by 0 bases and J by 8 bases, 9 bases remained unmatched. Per germline, CDR1 KGHSH and CDR2 LQKENI. This CDR3 is built from 16 residues. The CDR3 bases are TGTGCCAGCTCACCACCGGGGTTACAGCGGGGGCATGAGCAGTTCTTC. Protein: CASSPPGLQRGHEQFF.

V usage is TRBV29-1 and J usage is TRBJ1-2, with 9 bases fitting TRBD1. CDR3 length equals 13 residues. V shed 6 bases, J shed 3 bases, and the junction held 5 bases outside the gene matches. Germline lookup yields CDR1 SQVTM and CDR2 ANQGSEA. As DNA, the CDR3 is TGCAGCGTGGGGACAGGGTCGGACTATGGCTACACCTTC. Protein: CSVGTGSDYGYTF.

The rearrangement joins TRBV6-5 to TRBJ2-7; TRBD1 is a possible D gene (6 bases). In germline, CDR1 is MNHEY, CDR2 SVGAGI. The CDR3 loop spans 12 amino acids. V was pared by 5 bases and J by 5 bases, with 10 bases between. DNA for the CDR3: TGTGCCAGCAGTCTACAGGGTGACGAGCAGTACTTC. Residues: CASSLQGDEQYF.

The gene calls are TRBV5-6 and TRBJ2-1, with TRBD2 as a possible D gene (5 bases). This CDR3 comprises 13 residues. V lost 4 bases to trimming and J lost 9 bases, with 14 bases between them. Germline CDR1 is SGHDT and CDR2 is YYEEEE. CDR3 nucleotides: TGTGCCAGCAGCCTCGAATGGGCGGGTGAGCAGTTCTTC. Residues: CASSLEWAGEQFF.

J is TRBJ2-5 and V is TRBV3-1 (or the pseudogene TRBV3-2), with D unresolved. Trimming shortened V by 4 bases and J by 1 base, and 7 bases separated the two germline ends. CDR1 and CDR2 from the germline V gene are LGHDT and YNNKEL (reference sequence). CDR3 length: 13 residues. The CDR3 region has the DNA TGTGCCAGCAGCCGACGCGGCCAAGAGACCCAGTACTTC. It translates to CASSRRGQETQYF.

This chain connects TRBV5-1 to TRBJ1-5; possibly TRBD1 for D (5 bases). The CDR3 runs 15 residues. Trimming removed 4 bases at V and 1 base at J, with 12 bases between. Germline V gives CDR1 SGHRS, CDR2 YFSETQ. For the CDR3, the DNA is TGCGCCAGCAGCCCCCAGGGAGGGAGCAATCAGCCCCAGCATTTT. It is translated as CASSPQGGSNQPQHF. The full variable domain, rest sourced from reference TRBV5-1 and TRBJ1-5, is KAGVTQTPRYLIKTRGQQVTLSCSPISGHRSVSWYQQTPGQGLQFLFEYFSETQRNKGNFPGRFSGRQFSNSRSEMNVSTLELGDSALYLCASSPQGGSNQPQHFGDGTRLSIL.

The chain joins TRBV18 to TRBJ2-7; D possibly corresponds to TRBD1 (5 bases). Germline CDR1 and CDR2: KGHSH and LQKENI. The CDR3 sequence is 15 residues long. Trimming took 3 bases from V and 1 from J, leaving 13 bases between them. Written as DNA, the CDR3 is TGTGCCAGCTCACCCCCAGGGTATAGGTCCTACGAGCAGTACTTC. Its protein is CASSPPGYRSYEQYF.

This clone was seen a single time. The chain employs TRBV19 and TRBJ1-1, with 10 bases identical to TRBD1. CDR1 and CDR2 (germline): LNHDA, SQIVND (reference sequence). CDR3 length equals 15 residues. With V trimmed by 7 bases and J by 7 bases, 12 bases remained unmatched. The CDR3 reads CASKKDRGSTSEAFF. The DNA for the CDR3 is TGTGCCAGTAAAAAGGACAGGGGGTCTACCAGTGAAGCTTTCTTT. The whole variable domain, remainder taken from reference TRBV19 and TRBJ1-1, is DGGITQSPKYLFRKEGQNVTLSCEQNLNHDAMYWYRQDPGQGLRLIYYSQIVNDFQKGDIAEGYSVSREKKESFPLTVTSAQKNPTAFYLCASKKDRGSTSEAFFGQGTRLTVV.

This clone came up once. The V and J genes are TRBV19 and TRBJ1-6; unclear D gene. Germline values: CDR1 LNHDA, CDR2 SQIVND (reference sequence). Trimming pared 0 bases from V and 6 bases from J, leaving 15 bases between. The CDR3 length is 17 residues. The CDR3 coding sequence is TGTGCCAGTAGTATAGATGAACAGCCCAGTATTAATTCACCCCTCCACTTT. Encoded protein: CASSIDEQPSINSPLHF.

The gene calls are TRBV3-1 (or the pseudogene TRBV3-2) and TRBJ1-3, with TRBD1 as a possible D gene (6 bases). V was shortened by 3 bases and J by 5 bases, with 20 bases between the two germline ends. Germline CDR1 and CDR2: LGHDT and YNNKEL (reference sequence). This CDR3 has 17 residues. The CDR3 DNA reads TGTGCCAGCAGCCAGCTCAGGGGCCCAATGTCTAGAAACACCATATATTTT. It encodes CASSQLRGPMSRNTIYF.

This clone appeared once. The rearrangement joins TRBV6-2 or TRBV6-3 to TRBJ1-6; 10 bases align to TRBD1. This CDR3 has 14 residues. The V segment lost 6 bases and the J segment 10 bases; nucleotides outside the gene matches: 6. Per the germline V gene, CDR1 is MNHEY and CDR2 is SVGEGT. The CDR3 DNA reads TGTGCCAGCAGCTCCGGACAGGGGGGCTCACCCCTCCACTTT. It encodes CASSSGQGGSPLHF.